The clone carrying this TCR beta chain showed up just a few times. The antigen remains unidentified. These data are taken from a study of graft-versus-host responses after intestinal transplantation. Across the study: Recipients underwent multivisceral, liver-intestinal, or isolated intestinal transplants.

Sequenced by immunoSEQ multiplex PCR; TCRdb stores in-frame clones only, minus some. The table has roughly 92,000 clones, 85% to 90% seen once. Study findings and constraints: The presence of high graft-versus-host to host-versus-graft clonal ratios in allografts characterized patients with graft-donor T cell macrochimerism. Recipient bone marrow held GvH clones, some seen earlier in ileum or blood.

The CDR3 has 14 residues. With V trimmed by 6 bases and J by 7 bases, 7 bases remained unmatched. Germline V lookup: CDR1 MGHRA, CDR2 YSYEKL. The TCR originated in a human donor who received an intestinal transplant. The genes are TRBV4-1 and TRBJ1-4, with 8 bases fitting TRBD1. The source was unstimulated CD4+ T cells sorted from spleen or lymph node cells, collected before intestinal transplant. The CDR3 nucleotides are TGCGCCAGCAGAGGGTCCAGGGGGCCTGAAAAACTGTTTTTT. It encodes CASRGSRGPEKLFF.